These 20 T cell receptor beta chains share one sample of origin, sequenced in a study of OX40 agonist ivuxolimab in advanced cancers. Clones were sequenced by immunoSEQ multiplex PCR, and TCRdb holds only the in-frame ones, with some missing. The sample records approximately 74,000 clones, nearly 90% being singletons. Sequenced here: CD4+ or CD8+ T cells sorted from blood, sampled in a trial of the OX40 agonist ivuxolimab. Source of these receptors: an adult with an advanced solid tumor such as melanoma, head and neck, liver or kidney cancer.

The chain carries TRBV5-6 and TRBJ2-1; TRBD1 matches 7 bases. V lost 2 bases, J lost 8 bases, and 1 base stayed unmatched. This CDR3 has 12 amino acids. Per the germline V gene, CDR1 is SGHDT and CDR2 is YYEEEE. The CDR3 spells CASSLGGDEQFF. The CDR3 DNA reads as TGTGCCAGCAGCTTAGGGGGCGATGAGCAGTTCTTC.

This sequence joins TRBV7-2 and TRBJ1-1; TRBD1 is a possible D gene (6 bases). CDR3 size: 15 residues. CDR1 and CDR2 (germline): SGHTA, FQGNSA. With 6 bases removed from V and 5 bases from J, the gap between germline ends came to 19 bases. The CDR3, as DNA: TGTGCCAGCAGTCCGACAGGACAGCCCCGGACTGAAGCTTTCTTT. As protein: CASSPTGQPRTEAFF.

The chain is built from TRBV5-8 and TRBJ1-3; TRBD1 aligns across 8 bases. Looked up from germline, CDR1 is SGHTS and CDR2 is YDEGEE. J gave up 3 bases and V 3 bases, and 20 bases lay outside the gene matches. The CDR3 loop spans 20 amino acids. DNA for the CDR3: TGTGCCAGCAGCTGGGCGACCGGGACAGGTGATTCTTGGCTTGGAAACACCATATATTTT. Its translation: CASSWATGTGDSWLGNTIYF.

This rearrangement joins TRBV5-1 to TRBJ2-6; possible D gene TRBD1, 6 bases. V lost 3 bases to trimming and J lost 4 bases, with 11 bases between them. The CDR3 is made up of 15 amino acids. Germline CDR1 is SGHRS and CDR2 is YFSETQ. CDR3 in DNA: TGCGCCAGCAGCTCCACAGGGAACGGGGCCAACGTCCTGACTTTC. Protein: CASSSTGNGANVLTF. Supplemented by reference TRBV5-1 and TRBJ2-6, the full variable domain reads KAGVTQTPRYLIKTRGQQVTLSCSPISGHRSVSWYQQTPGQGLQFLFEYFSETQRNKGNFPGRFSGRQFSNSRSEMNVSTLELGDSALYLCASSSTGNGANVLTFGAGSRLTVL.

The chain has TRBV28 and TRBJ1-5, with D possibly TRBD1 on 5 matching bases. The CDR3 loop spans 14 amino acids. The germline V gene has CDR1 MDHEN and CDR2 SYDVKM. V was cut by 5 bases and J by 7 bases, with 15 bases left in between. The CDR3 loop is CASSGGWGEQPQHF. The CDR3 DNA is TGTGCCAGCAGTGGGGGTTGGGGAGAGCAGCCCCAGCATTTT.

The chain employs TRBV10-3 and TRBJ2-5; D is undetermined. The ends were cut back, 8 bases at V and 5 bases at J, with 15 bases in the middle. Germline V gene sequence: CDR1 ENHRY, CDR2 SYGVKD. The CDR3 spans 13 residues. The CDR3 protein is CAIGGPTWETQYF. In nucleotides, the CDR3 is TGTGCCATCGGCGGACCCACATGGGAGACCCAGTACTTC.

This clone was seen a single time. CDR3 region: CASGSGGGTDTQYF. The CDR3 DNA is TGTGCTAGTGGTTCCGGCGGTGGCACAGATACGCAGTATTTT. The chain uses TRBV12-5 and TRBJ2-3, with no clear D. Germline V gene sequence: CDR1 LGHNT, CDR2 FRNRAP. Trimming left V 4 bases short and J 1 base short, with 9 bases between. The CDR3 runs 14 residues.

The chain links TRBV11-2 to TRBJ2-2; 7 bases fit TRBD1. The CDR3 totals 15 residues. V shed 7 bases, J shed 3 bases, and the junction held 8 bases outside the gene matches. The germline CDR1 and CDR2 sequences are SGHAT and FQNNGV. CDR3 amino acids: CASTTGLLDTGELFF. CDR3 DNA sequence: TGTGCCAGCACGACAGGGCTCTTGGACACCGGGGAGCTGTTTTTT.

V usage is TRBV7-2 and J usage is TRBJ1-5; a possible D gene is TRBD1 (5 bases). Trimming shortened V by 3 bases and J by 4 bases, and 10 bases separated the two germline ends. This CDR3 contains 14 residues. Germline assignment: CDR1 SGHTA and CDR2 FQGNSA. The CDR3 sequence: CASSLSNRNQPQHF. In nucleotides, the CDR3 is TGTGCCAGCAGCTTGTCAAACAGGAATCAGCCCCAGCATTTT.

The chain uses TRBV20-1 and TRBJ2-5; no clear D. The germline V gene has CDR1 DFQATT and CDR2 SNEGSKA (reference sequence). This CDR3 is built from 10 residues. Trimming left V 3 bases short and J 5 bases short, with 4 bases between. CDR3 coding DNA: TGCAGTGCTAGGCGGGAGACCCAGTACTTC. Translation: CSARRETQYF.

The chain is built from TRBV4-3 and TRBJ1-3; 7 positions match TRBD1. With V trimmed by 4 bases and J by 4 bases, 7 bases remained unmatched. Germline V gives CDR1 LGHNA, CDR2 YSLEER. The CDR3 runs 15 residues. CDR3 coding DNA: TGCGCCAGCAGCCCCGTTGGAGGGGGCGGAAACACCATATATTTT. It specifies CASSPVGGGGNTIYF.

Worth noting for this clone: Compared with germline, one end of the junction differs, possibly owing to a read error. This sequence joins TRBV6-5 and TRBJ2-7; D is perhaps TRBD1 (6 bases). There are 12 residues in the CDR3. Germline V gives CDR1 MNHEY, CDR2 SVGAGI. In DNA, the CDR3 is TGTGCCAGCAGTTACTCGTCCGGACAGAGATTCTTC. Translating gives CASSYSSGQRFF.

Written as DNA, the CDR3 is TGTGCCAGCATCAAAGAGTCCGGACAGCCCCAGCATTTT. Its translation is CASIKESGQPQHF. The V call is TRBV7-2, the J call TRBJ1-5; D not certain. The V gene lost 7 bases and the J gene lost 7 bases, with 14 bases spanning the gap. There are 13 residues in the CDR3. Germline V gives CDR1 SGHTA, CDR2 FQGNSA.

V and J are TRBV6-1 and TRBJ2-1, with D perhaps being TRBD1 or TRBD2 (5 bases each). Trimming shortened V by 8 bases and J by 8 bases, and 16 bases separated the two germline ends. The germline V gene has CDR1 MNHNS and CDR2 SASEGT. The CDR3 totals 13 residues. CDR3 nucleotide sequence: TGTGCCAGCGGATCGGGAAGGGGCGATGAGCAGTTCTTC. Translated: CASGSGRGDEQFF.

The sample holds a few counts of this clone. The chain carries TRBV6-6 and TRBJ2-2; D possibly matches TRBD1 or TRBD2 (5 bases each). Between the trimmed V and J ends, which lost 2 bases and 4 bases, there was a span of 11 bases. From germline, CDR1 is MNHNY and CDR2 SVGAGI (reference sequence). This CDR3 is built from 15 residues. CDR3 loop: CASSYGRDGTGELFF. CDR3 nucleotides: TGTGCCAGCAGTTACGGAAGGGACGGCACCGGGGAGCTGTTTTTT.

The chain has TRBV14 and TRBJ2-5, with 9 bases matching TRBD1. The J call may be incorrect, as the DNA end agrees better with TRBJ2-7. Germline V lookup: CDR1 SGHDN, CDR2 FVKESK. CDR3 size: 15 residues. The DNA for the CDR3 is TGTGCCAGCAGCCAAAGGGGGACAGGGACCTACGAGCAGTACTTC. Encoded protein: CASSQRGTGTYEQYF.

The chain has TRBV27 and TRBJ2-5; D gene ambiguous. CDR3 length: 15 amino acids. The V gene's germline CDR1 is MNHEY and CDR2 SMNVEV (reference sequence). Deletions cut 6 bases from V and 5 bases from J, with 19 bases between. CDR3 region: CASRPLPLARETQYF. In DNA, the CDR3 is TGTGCCAGCAGACCCCTCCCTCTTGCGCGGGAGACCCAGTACTTC.

The rearrangement uses TRBV7-9 and TRBJ2-5, with a weak D call TRBD1 (6 bases). The CDR3 contains 14 residues. V gave up 3 bases and J gave up 5 bases, with 13 bases separating them. The V gene's germline CDR1 is SEHNR and CDR2 FQNEAQ (reference sequence). Written as DNA, the CDR3 is TGTGCCAGCAGCTTGCAACAGGGCGGGGAGACCCAGTACTTC. Translation: CASSLQQGGETQYF.

The genes are TRBV7-9 and TRBJ2-5; TRBD2 matches at 10 bases. From germline, CDR1 is SEHNR and CDR2 FQNEAQ (reference sequence). V shed 5 bases, J shed 2 bases, and the junction held 5 bases outside the gene matches. The CDR3 is 15 residues long. CDR3 bases: TGTGCCAGCAGCGCGGCTAGCGGGAGACAAGAGACCCAGTACTTC. Encoded protein: CASSAASGRQETQYF. The entire variable domain, with the rest obtained from reference TRBV7-9 and TRBJ2-5, is as follows: DTGVSQNPRHKITKRGQNVTFRCDPISEHNRLYWYRQTLGQGPEFLTYFQNEAQLEKSRLLSDRFSAERPKGSFSTLEIQRTEQGDSAMYLCASSAASGRQETQYFGPGTRLLVL.

The chain employs TRBV7-2 and TRBJ1-5, with 9 bases identical to TRBD1. With 1 base clipped from V and 5 bases from J, the junction kept 3 bases outside the gene matches. This CDR3 contains 15 residues. Germline lookup yields CDR1 SGHTA and CDR2 FQGNSA. CDR3 in amino acids: CASSLETGGDQPQHF. The CDR3 region has the DNA TGTGCCAGCAGCTTAGAGACAGGGGGTGATCAGCCCCAGCATTTT.